The TCR beta chain under discussion was sequenced for a study of blood T cell repertoires in COVID-19 (dated by TCRdb to the early 2020s). About the investigation overall: Collaborator samples came from the United States, Italy and Spain and covered acute and convalescent phases of COVID-19. The material from the prospective study consisted of cDNA or gDNA derived from T cells, B-cell-depleted T cells, or PBMCs. Subjects who had been exposed to COVID-19, were actively infected with it, or had recovered from it provided the deeply sampled blood TCRbeta repertoires that made up the dataset. The repertoires were released in a freely available public database intended as a resource for research on the immune response to SARS-CoV-2. The samples were drawn from two sources: the first 160 participants of the ongoing ImmuneRACE study, and some 1,300 subjects contributed by 6 global collaborators. Nearly every sample came with metadata listing a de-identified subject ID, COVID-19 status, age in years and sex. Where available, HLA class I and class II types were obtained from metadata supplied by the sample provider rather than from assay-based typing.

The collaborating institutions used their own protocols to collect whole blood in K2EDTA tubes. For TCRbeta analysis, collaborator samples were shipped as frozen whole blood, as isolated PBMCs, or as DNA extracted from either sample type. Points on this clone: The antigen this receptor binds is unknown. Per-base quality was not reported, and no clone a single base away is much larger than it.

TCRbeta CDR3 regions were amplified from genomic DNA by means of the immunoSEQ Assay, a bias-controlled multiplex PCR. The original pipeline was this. Nucleated cell counts per sample were estimated from amplification of reference gene primers within the assay. To quantify the absolute abundance of each unique TCRbeta CDR3 rearrangement, sequence reads were collapsed and filtered. For each sample, productive Simpson clonality was calculated as the square root of Simpson's diversity index across productive rearrangements. The immuneACCESS repertoire file appears here via TCRdb, limited to in-frame rearrangements. These files lack a portion of the clones; in checked studies, under half of the deficit traces to unresolved V genes, and the cause of the others is not known. That table supplies the V and J calls and clone size; D and trimming were determined from the DNA. The sample table shows about 240,000 clones, and roughly 85% are seen once. Roughly 3.4% of the sample rests with the top ten.

Results the study describes overall, beyond this receptor: The amount of clinical and demographic metadata varied by source and participant and was provided uncurated.

Here V drops 4 bases and J drops 6 bases, and the junction holds 17 bases not matched to any gene. Its CDR3 holds 17 amino acids, cysteine through phenylalanine. The CDR3 DNA has 51 bases and is translated from base 1. The sequence was obtained from a woman younger than 35 with acute or convalescent COVID-19. This chain joins TRBV5-3 to TRBJ2-3, with 7 bases aligning to TRBD1. TRBV5-3 is given ORF status, its function remaining uncertain. The sequenced sample consisted of peripheral blood. The base sequence is TGTGCCAGAAGCCACCCTATGACAGGGAACCCTCGGGATACGCAGTATTTT. Translated, this is CARSHPMTGNPRDTQYF.